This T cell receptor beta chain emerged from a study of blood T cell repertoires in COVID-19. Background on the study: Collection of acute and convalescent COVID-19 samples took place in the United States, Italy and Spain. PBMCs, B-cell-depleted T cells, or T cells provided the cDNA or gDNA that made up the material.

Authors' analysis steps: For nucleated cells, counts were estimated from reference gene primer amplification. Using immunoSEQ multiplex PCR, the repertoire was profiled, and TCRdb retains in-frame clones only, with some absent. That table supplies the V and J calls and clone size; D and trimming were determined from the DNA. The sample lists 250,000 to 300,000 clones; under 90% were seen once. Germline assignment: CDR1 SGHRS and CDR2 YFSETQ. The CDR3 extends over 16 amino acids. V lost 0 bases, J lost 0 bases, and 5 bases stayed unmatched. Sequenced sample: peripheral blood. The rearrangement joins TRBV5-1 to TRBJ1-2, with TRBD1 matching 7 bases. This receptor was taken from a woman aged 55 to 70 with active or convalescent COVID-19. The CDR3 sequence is CASSLAGGQPNYGYTF. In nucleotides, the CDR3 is TGCGCCAGCAGCTTGGCTGGGGGACAGCCTAACTATGGCTACACCTTC.